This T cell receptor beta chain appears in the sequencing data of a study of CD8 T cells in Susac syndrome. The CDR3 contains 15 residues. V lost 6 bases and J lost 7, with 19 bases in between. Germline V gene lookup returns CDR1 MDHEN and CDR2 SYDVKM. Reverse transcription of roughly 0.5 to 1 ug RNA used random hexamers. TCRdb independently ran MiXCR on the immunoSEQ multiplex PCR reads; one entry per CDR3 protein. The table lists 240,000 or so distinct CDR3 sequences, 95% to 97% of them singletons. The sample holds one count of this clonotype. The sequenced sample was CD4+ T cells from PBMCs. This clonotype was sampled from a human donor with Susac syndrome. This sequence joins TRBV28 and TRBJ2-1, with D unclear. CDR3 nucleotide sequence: TGTGCCAGCAGCACGCCCCAGCAGACGCTTAATGAGCAGTTCTTC. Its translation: CASSTPQQTLNEQFF.